The 26 T cell receptor beta chains in this list originate from one sample, sequenced in a study of cytomegalovirus exposure and HLA in healthy donors. The PCR was carried out with 60 Vbeta primers and 13 Jbeta primers. Only in-frame clones appear in the TCRdb table, and some are missing; sequencing was by immunoSEQ multiplex PCR. The sample records around 200,000 clones, around 86% being singletons. The sample taken for sequencing was PBMCs. The receptors here all came from a man in his forties or fifties in good health and CMV-seronegative.

CDR3 loop: CASSLRPGQLEAFF. The DNA for the CDR3 is TGCGCCAGCAGCCTGCGGCCGGGACAGCTTGAAGCTTTCTTT. The chain recombines TRBV5-1 with TRBJ1-1; 7 bases line up with TRBD1. Germline V gene data show CDR1 as SGHRS and CDR2 as YFSETQ. The trim removed 4 bases at V and 7 bases at J, leaving 10 bases unmatched. This CDR3 comprises 14 residues.

The chain is built from TRBV5-8 and TRBJ2-5; D may be TRBD2 (6 bases). Germline loops: CDR1 SGHTS, CDR2 YDEGEE. CDR3 size: 15 residues. Trimming pared 4 bases from V and 5 bases from J, leaving 18 bases between. The CDR3 sequence is CASSQPTSAGETQYF. The CDR3 DNA is TGTGCCAGCAGCCAACCCACCTCGGCGGGGGAGACCCAGTACTTC.

This rearrangement joins TRBV7-6 to TRBJ2-1, with D perhaps TRBD2 (6 bases). This CDR3 region has 14 residues. Per the germline V gene, CDR1 is SGHVS and CDR2 is FNYEAQ. The germline V and J ends were trimmed by 5 bases and 7 bases, with 15 bases remaining between them. CDR3 sequence (DNA): TGTGCCAGCAGCGTCATGGGAGGAATAAATGAGCAGTTCTTC. It yields the protein CASSVMGGINEQFF.

V is TRBV28 and J is TRBJ1-5; 12 bases agree with TRBD1. Germline loops: CDR1 MDHEN, CDR2 SYDVKM. Losses at the gene ends were 4 bases for V and 6 bases for J; bases not matched to a gene: 7. The CDR3 is 16 amino acids. Here the CDR3 DNA reads TGTGCCAGCAGTTCAAGGGACAGGGGGCTCGGTCAGCCCCAGCATTTT. Its translation: CASSSRDRGLGQPQHF.

The chain joins TRBV9 to TRBJ2-2, with 9 bases matching TRBD2. The CDR3 has 18 amino acids. Germline V gives CDR1 SGDLS, CDR2 YYNGEE. Trimming cost V 2 bases and J 2 bases; bases outside gene matches: 10. Here the CDR3 reads CASSVRNSGSPNTGELFF. The CDR3 DNA is TGTGCCAGCAGCGTTCGGAATAGCGGGAGTCCTAACACCGGGGAGCTGTTTTTT.

The chain uses TRBV4-3 and TRBJ2-1; 7 nucleotides agree with TRBD2. This CDR3 is 13 amino acids long. Per germline, CDR1 LGHNA and CDR2 YSLEER. With V trimmed by 4 bases and J by 13 bases, 10 bases remained unmatched. The CDR3 spells CASSLTQRGNQFF. For the CDR3, the DNA is TGCGCCAGCAGCCTAACCCAGCGGGGAAATCAGTTCTTC.

This clone came up a few times. The chain couples TRBV6-5 to TRBJ2-1; D possibly corresponds to TRBD2 (5 bases). V dropped 3 bases and J dropped 8 bases, with 17 bases sitting between them. The CDR3 spans 15 residues. CDR1 MNHEY and CDR2 SVGAGI come from the germline V gene. The CDR3 coding sequence is TGTGCCAGCAGTTATAATACCCGAGGAGGCTATGAGCAGTTCTTC. Its translation is CASSYNTRGGYEQFF.

The chain combines TRBV5-6 with TRBJ2-2; possible D gene TRBD1, 7 bases. V was clipped by 4 bases and J by 1 base, with 14 bases between them. This CDR3 region has 16 residues. From germline, CDR1 is SGHDT and CDR2 YYEEEE. This CDR3 is CASSPRDRKNTGELFF. CDR3 DNA sequence: TGTGCCAGCAGCCCGCGGGACAGAAAGAACACCGGGGAGCTGTTTTTT.

This chain links TRBV18 with TRBJ2-2, with 7 bases lining up with TRBD2. Germline-derived CDR1 and CDR2 are KGHSH and LQKENI. The CDR3 is 16 amino acids. Losses at the gene ends were 2 bases for V and 2 bases for J; bases not matched to a gene: 5. CDR3 region: CASSPYSGPNTGELFF. In DNA, the CDR3 is TGTGCCAGCTCACCATATAGCGGGCCCAACACCGGGGAGCTGTTTTTT.

The gene calls are TRBV2 and TRBJ2-5; D perhaps matches TRBD1 (6 bases). Germline loops: CDR1 SNHLY, CDR2 FYNNEI. With 5 bases removed from V and 4 bases from J, the gap between germline ends came to 11 bases. This CDR3 comprises 13 residues. In DNA form, the CDR3 reads TGTGCCAGCAGTAAAACAGGGTCAGAGACCCAGTACTTC. The encoded protein is CASSKTGSETQYF.

V and J are TRBV6-6 and TRBJ1-5; TRBD1 matches at 7 bases. Germline V gives CDR1 MNHNY, CDR2 SVGAGI (reference sequence). Trimming removed 0 bases from V and 9 bases from J; junction bases left unmatched: 8. CDR3 length: 15 residues. The CDR3 loop is CASSYSMQGETPQHF. DNA of the CDR3: TGTGCCAGCAGTTACTCGATGCAGGGGGAGACGCCCCAGCATTTT.

This clone showed up just once. The rearrangement joins TRBV15 to TRBJ1-2, with 7 bases aligning to TRBD1. Germline CDR1 reads LNHNV; CDR2 reads YYDKDF (reference sequence). The CDR3 extends over 17 amino acids. V lost 6 bases, J lost 2 bases, and 15 bases stayed unmatched. The CDR3 here is CATRPVTAGQPNYGYTF. The CDR3 region has the DNA TGTGCCACCAGACCGGTCACTGCGGGACAGCCGAACTATGGCTACACCTTC.

J is TRBJ2-1 and V is TRBV2; D unresolved. Trimming cost V 7 bases and J 0 bases, with 13 bases left between them. This CDR3 spans 15 amino acids. The germline CDR1 and CDR2 sequences are SNHLY and FYNNEI. Written as DNA, the CDR3 is TGTGCCAGCAAGTTGGGTTGGAGCTCCTACAATGAGCAGTTCTTC. Its translation is CASKLGWSSYNEQFF. The whole variable domain, filled in from reference TRBV2 and TRBJ2-1, reads EPEVTQTPSHQVTQMGQEVILRCVPISNHLYFYWYRQILGQKVEFLVSFYNNEISEKSEIFDDQFSVERPDGSNFTLKIRSTKLEDSAMYFCASKLGWSSYNEQFFGPGTRLTVL.

The chain links TRBV9 to TRBJ1-1, with D perhaps TRBD1 (6 bases). V lost 2 bases to trimming and J lost 0 bases, with 8 bases between them. The CDR3 loop spans 14 amino acids. Germline CDR1 reads SGDLS; CDR2 reads YYNGEE. The CDR3 protein is CASSVGTLNTEAFF. CDR3 DNA sequence: TGTGCCAGCAGCGTCGGGACACTGAACACTGAAGCTTTCTTT.

This chain uses TRBV29-1 with TRBJ2-5, with a tentative D call TRBD1 (6 bases). This CDR3 comprises 12 residues. Between the trimmed V and J ends, which lost 8 bases and 4 bases, there was a span of 14 bases. Germline CDR1 and CDR2: SQVTM and ANQGSEA. As DNA, the CDR3 is TGCAGCACGCACAGGGCCGGAGAGACCCAGTACTTC. This gives the protein CSTHRAGETQYF.

This clone was seen only a few times. The rearrangement joins TRBV5-1 to TRBJ1-4; D remains unclear. The V gene's germline CDR1 is SGHRS and CDR2 YFSETQ. CDR3 size: 15 residues. V was cut by 4 bases and J by 8 bases, with 18 bases left in between. This CDR3 reads CASSLGGNLGEKLFF. DNA for the CDR3: TGCGCCAGCAGCCTGGGCGGGAACCTAGGGGAAAAACTGTTTTTT.

The chain carries TRBV7-2 and TRBJ2-1, with 10 bases identical to TRBD1. Germline loops: CDR1 SGHTA, CDR2 FQGNSA. CDR3 length equals 16 residues. After removal of 5 bases from V and 3 bases from J, the junction contained 7 bases not matched to a gene. This CDR3 reads CASSPRGDRGYNEQFF. For the CDR3, the DNA is TGTGCCAGCAGCCCTAGGGGGGACAGGGGCTACAATGAGCAGTTCTTC.

V is TRBV4-2 and J is TRBJ2-3; 7 bases are a match to TRBD1. After removal of 0 bases from V and 1 base from J, the junction contained 4 bases not matched to a gene. CDR3 length: 16 residues. The germline V gene has CDR1 LGHNA and CDR2 YNFKEQ. CDR3 region: CASSQEGQLGTDTQYF. In DNA, the CDR3 is TGTGCCAGCAGCCAAGAGGGACAGTTAGGCACAGATACGCAGTATTTT.

This sequence joins TRBV6-6 and TRBJ1-1; the D gene is possibly TRBD1 (5 bases). V dropped 6 bases and J dropped 3 bases, with 14 bases sitting between them. This CDR3 is built from 14 residues. CDR1 and CDR2 (germline): MNHNY, SVGAGI (reference sequence). CDR3 amino acids: CASRAGPADTEAFF. The DNA for the CDR3 is TGTGCCAGCAGAGCGGGACCCGCGGACACTGAAGCTTTCTTT.

The chain employs TRBV25-1 and TRBJ2-4, with 7 positions matching TRBD2. Germline-derived CDR1 and CDR2 are MGHDK and SYGVNS. This CDR3 has 15 residues. V lost 4 bases to trimming and J lost 1 base; unmatched junction nucleotides: 4. CDR3: CASSGGGTAKNIQYF. The CDR3, as DNA: TGTGCCAGCAGTGGGGGGGGTACGGCCAAAAACATTCAGTACTTC.

The chain links TRBV7-2 to TRBJ2-1; 8 nucleotides line up with TRBD2. The CDR3 contains 17 residues. Germline V gene lookup returns CDR1 SGHTA and CDR2 FQGNSA. J lost 7 bases, V lost 6 bases, and 17 bases had no gene match. The CDR3 DNA follows: TGTGCCAGCAGTTTCTTGGGTAGCGGGACTTCCCCTAATGAGCAGTTCTTC. The encoded protein is CASSFLGSGTSPNEQFF.

The V and J genes are TRBV5-4 and TRBJ2-5; TRBD1 matches 8 bases. Germline CDR1 reads SGHNT; CDR2 reads YYREEE (reference sequence). Germline trimming cut 4 bases from V and 0 bases from J; bases unmatched to any gene: 5. The CDR3 loop spans 15 amino acids. The CDR3 protein is CASSPRDRYQETQYF. The DNA of the CDR3 is TGTGCCAGCAGCCCCCGGGACAGGTACCAAGAGACCCAGTACTTC.

The gene calls are TRBV7-9 and TRBJ2-2; 10 bases are a match to TRBD1. The CDR3 covers 16 residues. J lost 6 bases, V lost 1 base, and 5 bases had no gene match. Germline V gene lookup returns CDR1 SEHNR and CDR2 FQNEAQ (reference sequence). The CDR3 loop is CASSLGSGTGAGELFF. The DNA of the CDR3 is TGTGCCAGCAGCTTAGGCTCCGGGACAGGGGCCGGGGAGCTGTTTTTT.

The rearrangement joins TRBV21-1 to TRBJ2-3; the DNA was not compared with TRBD1, the D call given in the table. TRBV21-1 is noted as a pseudogene. The CDR3 loop spans 16 amino acids. The CDR3 DNA follows: TGTGCCAGCAGCAAAGGGCCCCGTACCCGCACAGATACGCAGTATTTT. Translated: CASSKGPRTRTDTQYF.

The chain combines TRBV10-3 with TRBJ2-7; D remains ambiguous. Between the trimmed V and J ends, which lost 5 bases and 0 bases, there was a span of 5 bases. Germline V gene sequence: CDR1 ENHRY, CDR2 SYGVKD. The CDR3 spans 12 residues. The CDR3 region has the DNA TGTGCCATCAGTTCTAGCTCCTACGAGCAGTACTTC. It encodes CAISSSSYEQYF.

This clone has a single count. The chain is built from TRBV25-1 and TRBJ2-5, with D tentatively TRBD1 (5 bases). Trimming took 1 base from V and 0 from J, leaving 12 bases between them. CDR1 is MGHDK, CDR2 SYGVNS, per germline. The CDR3 sequence is 16 residues long. The CDR3 DNA is TGTGCCAGCAGTGAATGGGGCAGCAGTTACCAAGAGACCCAGTACTTC. Its translation: CASSEWGSSYQETQYF.